This T cell receptor beta chain emerged from a study of blood T cell repertoires in COVID-19. In the study overall: Some COVID-19 samples were acute and others convalescent; all came from the United States, Italy and Spain. PBMCs, B-cell-depleted T cells, or T cells provided the cDNA or gDNA that made up the material.

Methods used by the authors: Estimated nucleated cell counts came from reference gene primer amplification. The protocol was immunoSEQ multiplex PCR, while the TCRdb copy is restricted to in-frame clones and leaves out a portion. V and J calls and clone size follow that table, whereas D and trimming were derived from the DNA. The profile shows a few hundred thousand clones, around 89% of them singletons. CDR3 length equals 14 residues. V gave up 3 bases and J gave up 3 bases, with 11 bases separating them. The germline V gene encodes CDR1 SGHAT and CDR2 FQDESV (reference sequence). This clone was detected only a few times.

This chain uses TRBV11-1 with TRBJ1-1; D gene unclear. The clonotype originates from a young man with acute or convalescent COVID-19. The sequenced sample consisted of peripheral blood. The CDR3 reads CASSFSKGDTEAFF. The CDR3 nucleotides are TGTGCCAGCAGCTTTTCAAAGGGAGACACTGAAGCTTTCTTT.